This TCR beta chain was documented in a study of Graves' ophthalmopathy and Graves' hyperthyroidism. About the study: Untreated patients at initial diagnosis provided peripheral blood.

This clonotype has only a few counts. This CDR3 spans 16 amino acids. V was cut by 6 bases and J by 2 bases, with 19 bases left in between. Germline CDR1 reads LNHDA; CDR2 reads SQIVND (reference sequence). RNA transcripts were the template, and TCR beta CDR3 regions were amplified from them. HTBI-primed first-round RT-PCR preceded second-round multiplex PCR. TCRdb redid the calling of the multiplex PCR reads with MiXCR, one entry per CDR3 protein. The sample yields hundreds of thousands of distinct CDR3 sequences, about 38% seen once. This sequence joins TRBV19 and TRBJ2-5; TRBD1 is a possible D gene (5 bases). Specimen: peripheral blood. The clonotype originates from an adult man with Graves' ophthalmopathy. The CDR3 sequence: CASSKDRTPKQETQYF. For the CDR3, the DNA is TGTGCCAGTAGCAAAGACAGAACGCCCAAACAAGAGACCCAGTACTTC.